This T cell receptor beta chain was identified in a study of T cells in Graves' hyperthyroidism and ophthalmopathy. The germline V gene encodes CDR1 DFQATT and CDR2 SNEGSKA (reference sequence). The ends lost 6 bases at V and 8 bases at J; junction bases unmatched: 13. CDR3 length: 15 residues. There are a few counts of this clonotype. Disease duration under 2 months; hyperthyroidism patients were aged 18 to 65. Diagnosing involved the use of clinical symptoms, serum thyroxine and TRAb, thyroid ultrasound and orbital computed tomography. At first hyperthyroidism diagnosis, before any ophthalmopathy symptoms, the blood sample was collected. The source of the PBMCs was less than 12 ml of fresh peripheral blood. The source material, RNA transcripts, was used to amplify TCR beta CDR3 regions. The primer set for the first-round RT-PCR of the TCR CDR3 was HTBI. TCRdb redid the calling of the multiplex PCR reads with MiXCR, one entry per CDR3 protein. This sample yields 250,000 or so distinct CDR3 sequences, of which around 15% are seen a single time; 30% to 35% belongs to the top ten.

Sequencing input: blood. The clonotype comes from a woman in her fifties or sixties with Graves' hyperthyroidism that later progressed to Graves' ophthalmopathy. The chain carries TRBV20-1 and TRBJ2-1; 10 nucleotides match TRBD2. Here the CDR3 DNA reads TGCAGTGCCCCCCCCGCTAGCGGGAGTGAGGATGAGCAGTTCTTC. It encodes CSAPPASGSEDEQFF.